This T cell receptor (beta chain) was sequenced for a study of regulatory T cells. Findings and limits, study-wide: Regulatory T cells showed the strongest V-J pair restriction and V/J gene skewing among patient repertoires. Hydrophobic residues at CDR3 positions 6 and 7 were enriched in conventional CD4+ T cells of CD3G-deficient patients.

Primers: 52 TRBV forward and 13 TRBJ reverse. Sequenced by immunoSEQ multiplex PCR; TCRdb stores in-frame clones only, minus some. The data hold around 16,000 clones, with more than 65% observed a single time. Worth noting for this clone: Its antigen is currently unknown.

Patients aged 2 to 39 years had fewer naive T cells. CD4+ cells were sorted into CD25-high CD127-low regulatory cells and CD25-low CD127-high conventional cells. The sequenced sample consisted of conventional CD4+ T cells sorted from blood. The receptor's source is a person younger than 45 with CD3G deficiency.

DNA of the CDR3: TGTGCCAGCAGCTTAGCGGGACGGGGAACTGAAGCTTTCTTT. The encoded protein is CASSLAGRGTEAFF. The chain uses TRBV11-1 and TRBJ1-1, with D possibly being TRBD1 (5 bases). CDR1 and CDR2 from the germline V gene are SGHAT and FQDESV (reference sequence). V lost 0 bases, J lost 5 bases, and 10 bases lay in between. The CDR3 has 14 amino acids.